This T cell receptor beta chain was sequenced for a study of blood T cell repertoires in COVID-19. Some clones are missing from TCRdb's copy, which holds only in-frame ones; the method was immunoSEQ multiplex PCR. The data show over 65,000 clones, around 87% seen once. V dropped 3 bases and J dropped 3 bases, with 6 bases sitting between them. The germline CDR1 and CDR2 sequences are MDHEN and SYDVKM. The CDR3 sequence is 12 residues long. On this clone: Other DNA sequences from this sample encode an identical CDR3 as well.

J is TRBJ2-7 and V is TRBV28; D is uncertain. This TCR came from a human donor in a cohort sampled during active COVID-19. The sample comprised peripheral blood. This chain's CDR3 is CASSLTGYEQYF. The CDR3 DNA reads TGTGCCAGCAGTTTGACTGGCTACGAGCAGTACTTC.